This TCR beta chain is drawn from a study of blood T cell repertoires in COVID-19. The overall study: In each case, the material was cDNA or gDNA derived from T cells, B-cell-depleted T cells, or PBMCs.

Those enrolled, adults aged roughly 18 to 90 years, came from about 24 US areas. Cohort placement rested on clinical history that participants reported themselves. How the authors handled the data: Cell counts per sample came from amplifying reference gene primers. Repertoires were generated with immunoSEQ multiplex PCR, while TCRdb's copy carries only in-frame clones and drops some. V, J and clone size were drawn from that table, and D and trimming were deduced from the DNA. Found here are around 200,000 clones, 86% of them singletons; the top ten hold approximately 2.8%. CDR1 is LNHDA and CDR2 is SQIVND in the germline V gene (reference sequence). The CDR3 runs 13 residues. V was cut by 6 bases and J by 2 bases, with 11 bases left in between.

This TCR was recovered from a woman aged 50 to 65 in a cohort exposed to, infected with or recovered from COVID-19 (not recorded which). Sequenced sample: PBMCs or T cells enriched from blood (not recorded which). The rearrangement uses TRBV19 and TRBJ2-7, with a possible D match to TRBD2 (6 bases). CDR3 sequence reads: CASSRGRTYEQYF. The DNA of the CDR3 is TGTGCCAGTAGCCGGGGGAGAACCTACGAGCAGTACTTC.